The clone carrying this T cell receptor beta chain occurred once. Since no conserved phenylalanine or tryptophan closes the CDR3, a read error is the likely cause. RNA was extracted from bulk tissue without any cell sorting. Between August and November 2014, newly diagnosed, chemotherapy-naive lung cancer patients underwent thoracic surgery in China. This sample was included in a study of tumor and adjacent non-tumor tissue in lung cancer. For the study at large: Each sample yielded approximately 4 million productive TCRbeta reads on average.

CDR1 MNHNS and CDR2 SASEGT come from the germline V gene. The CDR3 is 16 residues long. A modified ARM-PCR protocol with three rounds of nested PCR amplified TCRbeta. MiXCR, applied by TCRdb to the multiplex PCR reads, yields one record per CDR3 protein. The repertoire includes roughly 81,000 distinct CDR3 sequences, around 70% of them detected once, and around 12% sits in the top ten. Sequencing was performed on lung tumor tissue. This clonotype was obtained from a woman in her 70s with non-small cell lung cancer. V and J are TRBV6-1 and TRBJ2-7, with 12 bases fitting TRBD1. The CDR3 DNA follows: TGTGCCAACAGTGAAAGTTTGGGACAGGGGGCATACGAGCAGTACATC. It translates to CANSESLGQGAYEQYI.